The rows below give T cell receptor beta chains drawn from one sample of a study of CD8+CD57+ T cells in acquired aplastic anemia. MiXCR was run by TCRdb on the reads, yielding one entry per CDR3 protein. The data show fewer than 250,000 distinct CDR3 sequences, with roughly half seen just once and 6.5% to 10% held by the top ten. The material sequenced was sorted CD4+, CD8+, or CD8+CD57+ T cells (not recorded which) from PBMCs. These receptors originate from a human donor with aplastic anemia. CDR3s include the opening cysteine and the closing phenylalanine or tryptophan. Fields, in order: clone size, D gene, V gene, J gene, CDR3 DNA, CDR3 protein. A D gene is named only where the DNA matches it firmly. Expanded clones are given a class, and other clones once, few, many or no size at all.

once,TRBD1,TRBV7-2,TRBJ1-1,TGTGCCAGCAAAAGGACAGGGGCGAACACTGAAGCTTTCTTT,CASKRTGANTEAFF
-,TRBD1,TRBV30,TRBJ1-2,TGTGCCTGGAGTCCCGGGACAGGGTATGGCTACACCTTC,CAWSPGTGYGYTF
-,-,TRBV3-2,TRBJ1-1,TGTGCCAGCAGCCAAGAAACCGCGCCTGAAGCTTTCTTT,CASSQETAPEAFF
many,-,TRBV7-9,TRBJ1-5,TGTGCCAGCAGCTTAGCGGGTAGTCAGCCCCAGCATTTT,CASSLAGSQPQHF
-,-,TRBV20-1,TRBJ2-2,TGCAGTGCTAGAGCAGACGGCGGGGAGCTGTTTTTT,CSARADGGELFF
-,-,TRBV12-3/TRBV12-4,TRBJ2-1,TGTGCCAGCAGTTCAACCGGATCCGGGACCCTTAATGAGCAGTTCTTC,CASSSTGSGTLNEQFF
-,TRBD1,TRBV19,TRBJ2-7,TGTGCCAGTCGGACTGGACAGGGACTGTACTACGAGCAGTACTTC,CASRTGQGLYYEQYF
-,-,TRBV7-9,TRBJ1-6,TGTGCCAGCAGCCCGAAACGGGACGGAGCAAATTCACCCCTCCACTTT,CASSPKRDGANSPLHF
-,-,TRBV10-3,TRBJ1-1,TGTGCCATGTCTTCTGAGGTAAACACTGAAGCTTTCTTT,CAMSSEVNTEAFF
many,TRBD2,TRBV5-1,TRBJ2-7,TGCGCCAGCAGCTCGGAGCCTAGCGGGAGGATAAACGAGCAGTACTTC,CASSSEPSGRINEQYF
once,TRBD2,TRBV12-3/TRBV12-4,TRBJ2-1,TGTGCCAGCAGACCCGAGGGACTAGGGGAAAATGAGCAGTTCTTC,CASRPEGLGENEQFF
-,TRBD2,TRBV2,TRBJ2-1,TGTGCCAGCAGTCGAACTAGCGGGAGCGTTAATGAGCAGTTCTTC,CASSRTSGSVNEQFF
-,-,TRBV2,TRBJ2-2,TGTGCAATCCGTTGGGCGCACACCGGGGAGCTGTTTTTT,CAIRWAHTGELFF
many,-,TRBV3-1,TRBJ1-2,TGTGCCAGCAGCCCCACTCAGGGCTATGGCTACACCTTC,CASSPTQGYGYTF
-,-,TRBV14,TRBJ1-1,TGTGCCAGCAGCCAAGACCGGGGGGCGGGCACTGAAGCTTTCTTT,CASSQDRGAGTEAFF
-,TRBD1,TRBV10-1,TRBJ1-5,TGCGCCAGCAGCACTAGCGGGACAGGAACTCCAAAAGATGGTCAGCCCCAGCATTTT,CASSTSGTGTPKDGQPQHF
-,TRBD2,TRBV25-1,TRBJ2-1,TGTGCCAGCAGTCCCAGCGGGGCCTACAATGAGCAGTTCTTC,CASSPSGAYNEQFF
-,-,TRBV15,TRBJ1-2,TGTGCCACCAGCAGAGGGGGCAGGGCGGCTAACTATGGCTACACCTTC,CATSRGGRAANYGYTF
many,-,TRBV4-1,TRBJ1-1,TGCGCCAGCAGCCAAGAACAGATGAACACTGAAGCTTTCTTT,CASSQEQMNTEAFF
once,-,TRBV7-3,TRBJ2-7,TGTGCCAGCAGCTTAACCCAGGACGACGAGCAGTACTTC,CASSLTQDDEQYF
-,-,TRBV7-2,TRBJ1-2,TGTGCCAGCAGCTTAGTAGGGGACCCTCGCTATGGCTACACCTTC,CASSLVGDPRYGYTF
many,-,TRBV2,TRBJ2-5,TGTGCCAGCAGTGAATCAGACCTCAGAGAGACCCAGTACTTC,CASSESDLRETQYF
-,-,TRBV19,TRBJ2-2,TGTGCCAGTAGTCACCCCACCGGGGAGCTGTTTTTT,CASSHPTGELFF
few,-,TRBV6-1,TRBJ1-4,TGTGCCAGCAGTGAATGGCCGCTGCGGGGATCCCGCACTAATGAAAAACTGTTTTTT,CASSEWPLRGSRTNEKLFF
-,-,TRBV7-9,TRBJ1-1,TGTGCCAGCAGCCTAGCGGGAGGGAGGACTGAAGCTTTCTTT,CASSLAGGRTEAFF
-,-,TRBV2,TRBJ1-6,TGTGCCAGCAGTGAAGGGGGGACGGGCAGTTCACCCCTCCACTTT,CASSEGGTGSSPLHF
once,-,TRBV2,TRBJ2-2,TGTGCCAGCAGCTGGGCGGCTAGCCGTCCCCGGGAGCTGTTTTTT,CASSWAASRPRELFF
-,-,TRBV7-9,TRBJ2-2,TGTGCCAGCAGTGCAGGGTCCGGGGAGCTGTTTTTT,CASSAGSGELFF
few,TRBD1,TRBV27,TRBJ2-7,TGTGCCAGCAGTTTCGGGACAGGGTACTACGAGCAGTACTTC,CASSFGTGYYEQYF
-,-,TRBV7-6,TRBJ2-5,TGTGCCAGCAGCCACGTTTGGGGACCAGAGACCCAGTACTTC,CASSHVWGPETQYF
-,TRBD1,TRBV7-3,TRBJ1-6,TGTGCCAGCAGCCAAGTTGAACCGGGACAGGGGAATTCACCCCTCCACTTT,CASSQVEPGQGNSPLHF
few,-,TRBV28,TRBJ2-1,TGTGCCAGCGAAAGAGGACAACAATACAATGAGCAGTTCTTC,CASERGQQYNEQFF
-,TRBD1,TRBV2,TRBJ2-7,TGTGCCAGCAGTCCGAGGACAGGGGGGAAATCCTACGAGCAGTACTTC,CASSPRTGGKSYEQYF
-,-,TRBV7-2,TRBJ1-2,TGTGCCCGACCATACCGGGGGACCTATGGCTACACCTTC,CARPYRGTYGYTF
-,-,TRBV7-2,TRBJ2-5,TGTGCCAGCAGCTTAGGGGACCTCCAAGAGACCCAGTACTTC,CASSLGDLQETQYF
-,-,TRBV29-1,TRBJ2-4,TGCAGCGTAAAAGGGCGTGGAGGAGAGGGTTCTTTAGCCAAAAACATTCAGTACTTC,CSVKGRGGEGSLAKNIQYF
many,-,TRBV4-3,TRBJ2-1,TGCGCCAGCAGCCAGTTGGTTGGTGACGGTGAGCAGTTCTTC,CASSQLVGDGEQFF
-,-,TRBV9,TRBJ2-1,TGTGCCAGCAGCGTAGGCGGGCGGGACAATGAGCAGTTCTTC,CASSVGGRDNEQFF
few,-,TRBV25-1,TRBJ2-5,TGTGCCAGCAGTGAATATTGCAGCAGAGGCACCCAAGAGACCCAGTACTTC,CASSEYCSRGTQETQYF
-,-,TRBV25-1,TRBJ1-2,TGTACCAGCAGTGATCAGGGAGCTAACCATGGCTACACCTTC,CTSSDQGANHGYTF
many,-,TRBV19,TRBJ2-7,TGTGCCAGTAGACCCTCGGGACACCGATCCTACGAGCAGTACTTC,CASRPSGHRSYEQYF
-,-,TRBV10-3,TRBJ2-7,TGTGCCATCAGTGGGTGGGATTCGCAAGCTAACGAGCAGTACTTC,CAISGWDSQANEQYF
-,-,TRBV6-5,TRBJ2-7,TGTGCCACAACCCGGGGTGGACACGAGCAGTACTTC,CATTRGGHEQYF